In its sample, the clone carrying this T cell receptor (beta chain) was seen once. CDR1 and CDR2 from the germline V gene are GTSNPN and SVGIG (reference sequence). V gave up 5 bases and J gave up 6 bases, with 14 bases separating them. The CDR3 totals 14 residues. Clones were read by immunoSEQ multiplex PCR, and TCRdb kept only the in-frame ones, dropping some. The table shows approximately 130,000 clones, with approximately 93% occurring only once. The sample comes from a study of T cell changes during pregnancy in multiple sclerosis. The sequencing here drew on peripheral blood, taken before pregnancy. The gene calls are TRBV30 and TRBJ1-6; D remains unclear. The clonotype originates from a female donor with multiple sclerosis, enrolled in a pregnancy study. CDR3 bases: TGTGCCTGGGGGCCCGGCATTTCTAATTCACCCCTCCACTTT. The encoded protein is CAWGPGISNSPLHF.